This entry lists 20 T cell receptor beta chains sequenced from one sample in a study of cytomegalovirus exposure and HLA in healthy donors. It was with 60 Vbeta and 13 Jbeta primers that the PCR ran. Here immunoSEQ multiplex PCR was the method, and the copy in TCRdb shows in-frame clones only, minus some. The listing contains approximately 60,000 clones. The sequenced material came from PBMCs. The receptor set was obtained from a man younger than 40 in good health and CMV-seropositive.

This chain links TRBV12-5 with TRBJ2-7; TRBD1 agrees at 7 bases. Germline V gene lookup returns CDR1 LGHNT and CDR2 FRNRAP. The CDR3 is made up of 14 amino acids. J was trimmed by 2 bases and V by 4 bases; bases with no gene match: 5. CDR3 DNA sequence: TGTGCTAGTGGTTCACGGACAGGACCCTACGAGCAGTACTTC. Its translation: CASGSRTGPYEQYF.

The CDR3, as DNA: TGTGCCAGTAGTATAGAGTCAGGCGTTGAAGCTTTCTTT. Protein sequence: CASSIESGVEAFF. The gene calls are TRBV19 and TRBJ1-1; D uncertain. Germline CDR1 reads LNHDA; CDR2 reads SQIVND (reference sequence). Trimming stripped 0 bases from V and 7 bases from J, with 9 bases between. CDR3 length: 13 amino acids.

The rearrangement joins TRBV10-3 to TRBJ1-5; D may be TRBD1 (5 bases). The V and J ends lost 3 bases and 3 bases respectively, with 21 bases between them. From germline, CDR1 is ENHRY and CDR2 SYGVKD. The CDR3 is 18 residues long. CDR3 sequence (DNA): TGTGCCATCAGTGACGTCGGAGGGACTGGAGGAGACAATCAGCCCCAGCATTTT. This gives the protein CAISDVGGTGGDNQPQHF.

The chain combines TRBV19 with TRBJ1-5; 7 bases agree with TRBD1. The CDR3 spans 13 residues. V lost 4 bases to trimming and J lost 6 bases; unmatched junction nucleotides: 3. Germline-derived CDR1 and CDR2 are LNHDA and SQIVND (reference sequence). CDR3 DNA: TGTGCCAGTAGTAGGGACAGTGTTCAGCCCCAGCATTTT. As protein: CASSRDSVQPQHF.

The J gene is TRBJ1-5, the V gene TRBV5-5, with D maybe TRBD1 (5 bases). CDR3 length: 16 residues. Trimming stripped 3 bases from V and 0 bases from J, with 13 bases between. The V gene's germline CDR1 is SGHKS and CDR2 YYEKEE (reference sequence). The CDR3 nucleotides are TGTGCCAGCAGCTCGTCGCCGGGGGATAGCAATCAGCCCCAGCATTTT. It encodes CASSSSPGDSNQPQHF.

The chain combines TRBV5-4 with TRBJ2-5, with 13 bases aligning to TRBD2. V dropped 3 bases and J dropped 5; count of bases not matched to a gene: 1. Per the germline V gene, CDR1 is SGHNT and CDR2 is YYREEE (reference sequence). This CDR3 comprises 14 residues. The CDR3 sequence: CASSSGLAGETQYF. Here the CDR3 DNA reads TGTGCCAGCAGCTCGGGACTAGCGGGGGAGACCCAGTACTTC.

Written as DNA, the CDR3 is TGTGCCAGCCTGCTCAATGCTAAGCGGGAGAGCTACGAGCAGTACTTC. Translating gives CASLLNAKRESYEQYF. V usage is TRBV5-8 and J usage is TRBJ2-7; 8 bases line up with TRBD2. J gave up 3 bases and V 7 bases, and 15 bases lay outside the gene matches. The CDR3 loop spans 16 amino acids. The germline CDR1 and CDR2 sequences are SGHTS and YDEGEE.

This rearrangement joins TRBV29-1 to TRBJ1-1, with D perhaps TRBD1 (5 bases). The germline V gene encodes CDR1 SQVTM and CDR2 ANQGSEA. The CDR3 extends over 14 amino acids. The V and J ends lost 1 base and 3 bases respectively, with 12 bases between them. CDR3 sequence: CSVEVTGVHTEAFF. The CDR3 region has the DNA TGCAGCGTTGAAGTTACGGGGGTTCACACTGAAGCTTTCTTT.

The gene calls are TRBV7-3 and TRBJ2-1; 15 nucleotides line up with TRBD2. Germline loops: CDR1 SGHTA, CDR2 FQGTGA. The length of the CDR3 is 17 residues. V trimming: 5 bases; J trimming: 5 bases; junction bases outside the gene matches: 7. The CDR3 loop reads CASSRRTSGRANNEQFF. CDR3 in DNA: TGTGCCAGCAGCAGACGGACTAGCGGGAGGGCCAACAATGAGCAGTTCTTC.

V and J are TRBV5-1 and TRBJ1-6; 7 bases are shared with TRBD1. The CDR3 has 15 amino acids. CDR1 SGHRS and CDR2 YFSETQ come from the germline V gene. Trimming removed 4 bases from V and 7 bases from J; junction bases left unmatched: 8. The CDR3 DNA is TGCGCCAGCAGCACCCGGGACAGACAGAATTCACCCCTCCACTTT. Its translation: CASSTRDRQNSPLHF.

The CDR3 nucleotides read TGTGCCAGCAGCCTAACGGACAGTCCCGCAACTGAAGCTTTCTTT. It is translated as CASSLTDSPATEAFF. J is TRBJ1-1 and V is TRBV7-9; tentatively, D is TRBD1 (6 bases). The CDR3 is made up of 15 amino acids. Germline CDR1 is SEHNR and CDR2 is FQNEAQ (reference sequence). The V end lost 5 bases, the J end lost 5 bases, and 18 bases lay between the germline ends. The full variable domain, rest sourced from reference TRBV7-9 and TRBJ1-1, is DTGVSQNPRHKITKRGQNVTFRCDPISEHNRLYWYRQTLGQGPEFLTYFQNEAQLEKSRLLSDRFSAERPKGSFSTLEIQRTEQGDSAMYLCASSLTDSPATEAFFGQGTRLTVV.

The V gene is TRBV29-1, the J gene TRBJ2-5; no clear D gene. The CDR3 is made up of 10 amino acids. Germline CDR1 is SQVTM and CDR2 is ANQGSEA. CDR3 sequence: CSAEEETQYF. The CDR3 DNA reads as TGCAGTGCCGAGGAAGAGACCCAGTACTTC.

This chain uses TRBV29-1 with TRBJ1-2, with D perhaps matching TRBD1 (6 bases). Trimming cost V 2 bases and J 8 bases, with 12 bases left between them. Germline CDR1 is SQVTM and CDR2 is ANQGSEA. The CDR3 runs 12 residues. CDR3 sequence (DNA): TGCAGCGTTGAAACAGGGTATGGAGGCTACACCTTC. Translation: CSVETGYGGYTF.

The gene calls are TRBV27 and TRBJ2-6; 10 bases align to TRBD1. CDR1 and CDR2 (germline): MNHEY, SMNVEV (reference sequence). The V and J ends lost 4 bases and 4 bases, in that order; junction bases with no gene match: 7. The CDR3 runs to 17 residues. This CDR3 is CASSSTGGANGANVLTF. In DNA, the CDR3 is TGTGCCAGCAGTTCGACAGGGGGCGCGAACGGGGCCAACGTCCTGACTTTC.

The CDR3 bases are TGTGCCAGCAGCTCCATAGCGGGAGAGGATCCTAACGAGCAGTACTTC. It yields the protein CASSSIAGEDPNEQYF. V and J are TRBV5-6 and TRBJ2-7, with TRBD2 identical over 9 bases. The CDR3 has 16 amino acids. V lost 3 bases to trimming and J lost 5 bases; unmatched junction nucleotides: 12. Germline CDR1 and CDR2: SGHDT and YYEEEE.

This CDR3 reads CASSEGLISNQPQHF. DNA of the CDR3: TGTGCCAGCAGCGAGGGACTGATTAGCAATCAGCCCCAGCATTTT. The chain joins TRBV6-5 to TRBJ1-5; perhaps TRBD1 as D (5 bases). CDR3 size: 15 residues. Germline loops: CDR1 MNHEY, CDR2 SVGAGI. The V end lost 6 bases, the J end lost 0 bases, and 12 bases lay between the germline ends.

In DNA, the CDR3 is TGCGCCAGCAGCTTGGCGGGGGCGGGGGACACCTACGAGCAGTACTTC. It yields the protein CASSLAGAGDTYEQYF. The chain employs TRBV5-1 and TRBJ2-7; tentatively, D is TRBD2 (7 bases). From germline, CDR1 is SGHRS and CDR2 YFSETQ. The length of the CDR3 is 16 residues. Trimming left V 0 bases short and J 2 bases short, with 15 bases between.

This chain uses TRBV18 with TRBJ2-2, with 9 bases fitting TRBD1. The CDR3 spans 14 residues. Unmatched junction bases numbered 3, after V lost 5 bases and J lost 5 bases. Per germline, CDR1 KGHSH and CDR2 LQKENI. The CDR3 sequence is CASSTDRGTGELFF. The CDR3 DNA reads as TGTGCCAGCTCAACAGACAGGGGGACCGGGGAGCTGTTTTTT. The whole variable domain, remainder taken from reference TRBV18 and TRBJ2-2, is NAGVMQNPRHLVRRRGQEARLRCSPMKGHSHVYWYRQLPEEGLKFMVYLQKENIIDESGMPKERFSAEFPKEGPSILRIQQVVRGDSAAYFCASSTDRGTGELFFGEGSRLTVL.

This chain links TRBV7-8 with TRBJ2-2; D is unresolved. Trimming removed 5 bases from V and 8 bases from J, with 15 bases in between. CDR1 SGHVS and CDR2 FQNEAQ come from the germline V gene. The CDR3 length is 14 residues. For the CDR3, the DNA is TGTGCCAGCAGCCCCCTCCAAGCCTCGGGGGAGCTGTTTTTT. It encodes CASSPLQASGELFF.

The chain couples TRBV28 to TRBJ1-6; maybe TRBD1 (5 bases). The germline V gene has CDR1 MDHEN and CDR2 SYDVKM. The CDR3 is 15 amino acids. Trimming shortened V by 4 bases and J by 5 bases, and 12 bases separated the two germline ends. The CDR3 nucleotides are TGTGCCAGCAGTTCCCCCGTGGGGCATAATTCACCCCTCCACTTT. Protein: CASSSPVGHNSPLHF.